The 6 T cell receptor beta chains below come from one sample, sequenced in a study of PD-1 blockade in classical Hodgkin lymphoma. Every one of the patients relapsed after autologous stem cell transplantation (brentuximab vedotin exposure was variable). Measured with immunoSEQ multiplex PCR; TCRdb has only the in-frame clones, and not every one. This sample has about 19,000 clones, with approximately 90% found just once. This material consisted of peripheral blood mononuclear cells (PBMCs), taken before the second cycle of nivolumab. The receptors shown here come from a human donor with classical Hodgkin lymphoma.

The V and J genes are TRBV7-9 and TRBJ2-1, with unresolved D. Per the germline V gene, CDR1 is SEHNR and CDR2 is FQNEAQ (reference sequence). The CDR3 length is 15 residues. Trimming removed 5 bases at V and 12 bases at J, with 23 bases between. As DNA, the CDR3 is TGTGCCAGCAGCCCCCTGGGCCCCGCGTGGCTCGGGCAGTTCTTC. It yields the protein CASSPLGPAWLGQFF.

The J gene is TRBJ2-5, the V gene TRBV7-6, with unresolved D. Trimming left V 1 base short and J 2 bases short, with 11 bases between. The CDR3 totals 15 residues. Germline V CDR1 and CDR2: SGHVS, FNYEAQ. Written as DNA, the CDR3 is TGTGCCAGCAGCTTAGGTACATCCGTGCAAGAGACCCAGTACTTC. Amino acid sequence: CASSLGTSVQETQYF. Full variable domain (missing parts from reference TRBV7-6 and TRBJ2-5): GAGVSQSPRYKVTKRGQDVALRCDPISGHVSLYWYRQALGQGPEFLTYFNYEAQQDKSGLPNDRFSAERPEGSISTLTIQRTEQRDSAMYRCASSLGTSVQETQYFGPGTRLLVL.

V usage is TRBV5-1 and J usage is TRBJ2-7, with D perhaps matching TRBD1 (6 bases). The germline CDR1 and CDR2 sequences are SGHRS and YFSETQ. The ends were cut back, 0 bases at V and 3 bases at J, with 13 bases in the middle. This CDR3 is built from 15 residues. CDR3 sequence (DNA): TGCGCCAGCAGCTTGGAGACCGGGACAAACTACGAGCAGTACTTC. Translating it yields CASSLETGTNYEQYF. Supplemented by reference TRBV5-1 and TRBJ2-7, the full variable domain reads KAGVTQTPRYLIKTRGQQVTLSCSPISGHRSVSWYQQTPGQGLQFLFEYFSETQRNKGNFPGRFSGRQFSNSRSEMNVSTLELGDSALYLCASSLETGTNYEQYFGPGTRLTVT.

CDR3 sequence (DNA): TGTGCCAGCAGCTACAGCGCGGAGACCCAGTACTTC. It is translated as CASSYSAETQYF. The rearrangement uses TRBV7-9 and TRBJ2-5; D gene unclear. CDR3 length: 12 amino acids. Germline V gives CDR1 SEHNR, CDR2 FQNEAQ (reference sequence). Trimming left V 4 bases short and J 5 bases short, with 8 bases between.

J is TRBJ1-5 and V is TRBV7-9, with D tentatively TRBD1 (5 bases). This CDR3 spans 13 amino acids. Trimming took 5 bases from V and 7 from J, leaving 12 bases between them. Germline CDR1 reads SEHNR; CDR2 reads FQNEAQ (reference sequence). The CDR3: CASSAEGNQPQHF. The CDR3 coding sequence is TGTGCCAGCAGCGCTGAGGGGAACCAGCCCCAGCATTTT.

J is TRBJ1-3 and V is TRBV7-9; D possibly corresponds to TRBD1 (6 bases). Germline assignment: CDR1 SEHNR and CDR2 FQNEAQ (reference sequence). Trimming shortened V by 5 bases and J by 0 bases, and 14 bases separated the two germline ends. The CDR3 loop spans 16 amino acids. The CDR3 loop reads CASSLDGDISGNTIYF. Written as DNA, the CDR3 is TGTGCCAGCAGCCTGGACGGGGACATCTCTGGAAACACCATATATTTT.